Listed below are T cell receptor beta chains from one sample, sequenced in a study of cytomegalovirus exposure and HLA in healthy donors. TCRdb keeps only in-frame clones here, not all; method: immunoSEQ multiplex PCR. The table has roughly 160,000 clones, roughly 85% seen once; the top ten hold 0.8% to 1%. The sample taken for sequencing was PBMCs. All receptors derive from a woman in her thirties in good health and CMV-seronegative. The CDR3 runs from the conserved cysteine through the conserved F or W. The D gene is left open where the match is weak. Only part of the rows carry a size: once, few, many, or a class if the clone is expanded.

.	TRBV11-2	16	TRBJ2-7	.	TGTGCCAGCAGCTCCGCTACAGGCTCCCTCCAGTACGAGCAGTACTTC	CASSSATGSLQYEQYF
.	TRBV7-6	14	TRBJ1-2	.	TGTGCCAGCAGGAAACAAGGGAGGGACTATGGCTACACCTTC	CASRKQGRDYGYTF
.	TRBV27	14	TRBJ1-1	TRBD1	TGTGCCAGCACCAGGGACAGGTCTAGCACTGAAGCTTTCTTT	CASTRDRSSTEAFF
.	TRBV6-1	15	TRBJ2-1	TRBD1	TGTGCCAGCACCAGGACAGGGCGCTCCTACAATGAGCAGTTCTTC	CASTRTGRSYNEQFF
once	TRBV6-5	15	TRBJ2-3	TRBD1	TGTGCCAGCAGTCCCCGGGACAGTAGCACAGATACGCAGTATTTT	CASSPRDSSTDTQYF
.	TRBV7-9	15	TRBJ2-7	TRBD2	TGTGCCAGCAGCTTAGAGCCGGGGACTACCTACGAGCAGTACTTC	CASSLEPGTTYEQYF
.	TRBV29-1	14	TRBJ2-2	.	TGCAGCACAACGAAGGAACCGGGCACCGGGGAGCTGTTTTTT	CSTTKEPGTGELFF
.	TRBV9	16	TRBJ1-1	TRBD1	TGTGCCAGCAGCGTGGCAGCCGGGACAGGGAGGTCTGGAGCTTTCTTT	CASSVAAGTGRSGAFF
.	TRBV11-2	14	TRBJ2-1	TRBD1	TGTGCCAGCACCTTCGGACAGGGGGCATATGAGCAGTTCTTC	CASTFGQGAYEQFF
once	TRBV5-4	15	TRBJ1-2	.	TGTGCCAGCAGCTTAGTCGGGGGGTCCAACTATGGCTACACCTTC	CASSLVGGSNYGYTF
.	TRBV6-1	15	TRBJ2-3	TRBD1	TGTGCCAGCGCGGCAGGGGGCTTGTCCACAGATACGCAGTATTTT	CASAAGGLSTDTQYF
.	TRBV19	15	TRBJ1-2	.	TGTGCCAGTAGTATAGATCACAGTACTAGCTATGGCTACACCTTC	CASSIDHSTSYGYTF
once	TRBV5-1	16	TRBJ2-1	.	TGCGCCAGCAGCTTGGTGGTCGGGAGCTCCTACAATGAGCAGTTCTTC	CASSLVVGSSYNEQFF
.	TRBV13	17	TRBJ1-3	.	TGTGCCAGCAGCTTGGATGGACAATTTGGTCCTGGAAACACCATATATTTT	CASSLDGQFGPGNTIYF
.	TRBV11-2	13	TRBJ1-5	.	TGTGCCAGCAGCGCGACAGAGAATCAGCCCCAGCATTTT	CASSATENQPQHF
.	TRBV5-1	14	TRBJ2-5	TRBD2	TGCGCCAGCAGCTTTGGGCTAGCGGAAGAGACCCAGTACTTC	CASSFGLAEETQYF
.	TRBV7-9	16	TRBJ2-3	.	TGTGCCAGCAGCTTAGAGGAAGTCAGGGAAACAGATACGCAGTATTTT	CASSLEEVRETDTQYF
.	TRBV28	15	TRBJ2-7	TRBD1	TGTGCCAGCAGTAGATCGACAGGGTGGGGCTACGAGCAGTACTTC	CASSRSTGWGYEQYF
.	TRBV29-1	13	TRBJ2-7	TRBD2	TGCAGCGCTCAGGGAGGGGAAGTCTACGAGCAGTACTTC	CSAQGGEVYEQYF
.	TRBV7-2	15	TRBJ2-7	.	TGTGCCAGCAGCCCTGGGGATACAGGGCCTCGCGAGCAGTACTTC	CASSPGDTGPREQYF
.	TRBV19	16	TRBJ2-3	TRBD1	TGTGCCAGTAGTATAGTATCTACAGGGGGTACAGATACGCAGTATTTT	CASSIVSTGGTDTQYF
.	TRBV6-1	14	TRBJ2-4	.	TGTGCCAGCAGTGAAGAGGCGAGGTCCGGCATTCAGTACTTC	CASSEEARSGIQYF
.	TRBV20-1	11	TRBJ2-1	.	TGCAGTGCTCAACGTCTGGAGGGGCCGTTCTTC	CSAQRLEGPFF
.	TRBV18	17	TRBJ2-5	TRBD1	TGTGCCAGCTCACCACCGGGGACAGGGAACCGCCAAGAGACCCAGTACTTC	CASSPPGTGNRQETQYF
few	TRBV6-1	18	TRBJ1-3	TRBD1	TGTGCCAGCAGTGAAGGGACAGGGGACGTATACTCTGGAAACACCATATATTTT	CASSEGTGDVYSGNTIYF
.	TRBV5-4	15	TRBJ2-7	TRBD2	TGTGCCAGCAGCCGGACTAGCGGGGGACTCTACGAGCAGTACTTC	CASSRTSGGLYEQYF
.	TRBV11-2	12	TRBJ2-7	.	TGTGCCAGCAGCTTGAGCTCCTACGAGCAGTACTTC	CASSLSSYEQYF
.	TRBV5-1	13	TRBJ1-1	.	TGCGCCAGCAGCCTCCCTTCGAACACTGAAGCTTTCTTT	CASSLPSNTEAFF
.	TRBV6-5	14	TRBJ2-7	TRBD1	TGTGCCAGCAGTCGGGGACAGAAAGACTACGAGCAGTACTTC	CASSRGQKDYEQYF
few	TRBV2	14	TRBJ2-3	.	TGTGCCAGCAGGGCTATGACTAGCACAGATACGCAGTATTTT	CASRAMTSTDTQYF
.	TRBV5-4	14	TRBJ2-7	.	TGTGCCAGCAGCCAACAATCCGGGACCTACGAGCAGTACTTC	CASSQQSGTYEQYF
.	TRBV6-6	13	TRBJ2-7	TRBD1	TGTGCCAGCACCAGGACAGGGTCGGGCGAGCAGTACTTC	CASTRTGSGEQYF
.	TRBV28	14	TRBJ1-5	.	TGTGCCAGCAGTTTAAACCAGGATGGGCAGCCCCAGCATTTT	CASSLNQDGQPQHF
.	TRBV13	11	TRBJ1-1	.	TGTGCCAGCAGCTTACGCACTGAAGCTTTCTTT	CASSLRTEAFF
.	TRBV27	17	TRBJ2-3	TRBD2	TGTGCCAGCAGGAACCTCGGGACTAGCGGAGGCACAGATACGCAGTATTTT	CASRNLGTSGGTDTQYF
few	TRBV5-6	14	TRBJ2-2	.	TGTGCCAGCAGCTTGGCGGCGGGTACAGGGGAGCTGTTTTTT	CASSLAAGTGELFF
.	TRBV13	16	TRBJ2-3	.	TGTGCCAGCAGCTTAGGTCCAGGCCCGGCGACAGATACGCAGTATTTT	CASSLGPGPATDTQYF